These 17 T cell receptor beta chains were sequenced from one sample in a study of T cells in Graves' hyperthyroidism and ophthalmopathy. Amplification of TCR beta CDR3 regions used RNA as the template. The primer set for the first-round RT-PCR of the TCR CDR3 was HTBI. TCRdb re-called the multiplex PCR reads with MiXCR, one entry per CDR3 protein. The sample contains under 700,000 distinct CDR3 sequences, 16% of which appear only once. Sequenced: blood. The receptors originated from a woman in her late teens or twenties with Graves' hyperthyroidism.

This clonotype occurred a few times. The chain recombines TRBV20-1 with TRBJ1-5, with D unclear. The CDR3 is made up of 13 amino acids. Germline V lookup: CDR1 DFQATT, CDR2 SNEGSKA (reference sequence). With 3 bases removed from V and 8 bases from J, the gap between germline ends came to 14 bases. In DNA form, the CDR3 reads TGCAGTGCTAGCAAGGACGGGCAGGAGCCCCAGCATTTT. Protein sequence: CSASKDGQEPQHF.

This clonotype was detected ten times or more. V gene TRBV12-3 or TRBV12-4 combines with J gene TRBJ1-2; 9 bases line up with TRBD1. V shed 3 bases and J 2 bases; nucleotides not matched to a gene: 1. The CDR3 extends over 14 amino acids. The CDR3 DNA is TGTGCCAGCAGTTTTGACAGGGGGAACTATGGCTACACCTTC. Its translation is CASSFDRGNYGYTF.

This clonotype has more than one count but fewer than ten. The chain combines TRBV12-3 or TRBV12-4 with TRBJ2-1; possible D gene TRBD2, 5 bases. V lost 3 bases and J 5 bases, leaving 11 bases between the germline ends. This CDR3 is built from 14 residues. In DNA form, the CDR3 reads TGTGCCAGCAGTTTTGGGCGGGCCCACAATGAGCAGTTCTTC. Protein product: CASSFGRAHNEQFF.

The V gene is TRBV10-3, the J gene TRBJ1-2; 7 bases match TRBD1. The CDR3 totals 14 residues. In germline, CDR1 is ENHRY, CDR2 SYGVKD. Trimming at V came to 7 bases and at J to 2 bases, leaving 7 bases not matched to a gene. The CDR3 sequence: CAIKPGQPNYGYTF. In DNA form, the CDR3 reads TGTGCCATCAAACCGGGACAGCCAAACTATGGCTACACCTTC.

This clonotype was observed a handful of times. The chain uses TRBV6-1 and TRBJ1-2; the D is unclear. V was clipped by 7 bases and J by 0 bases, with 12 bases between them. Germline assignment: CDR1 MNHNS and CDR2 SASEGT. The CDR3 runs to 14 residues. CDR3 sequence: CASNDLASNYGYTF. The CDR3 DNA follows: TGTGCCAGCAATGACCTTGCCTCTAACTATGGCTACACCTTC.

This clonotype was counted at least ten times. In nucleotides, the CDR3 is TGTGCCAGCTCGCGGCAGGGGACCCGGGAAAAACTGTTTTTT. It specifies CASSRQGTREKLFF. The gene calls are TRBV18 and TRBJ1-4, with D perhaps matching TRBD1 (6 bases). V was shortened by 6 bases and J by 8 bases, with 16 bases between the two germline ends. Per germline, CDR1 KGHSH and CDR2 LQKENI. The CDR3 spans 14 residues.

The V call is TRBV9, the J call TRBJ1-3; D is unclear. CDR1 SGDLS and CDR2 YYNGEE come from the germline V gene. Trimming shortened V by 0 bases and J by 4 bases, and 5 bases separated the two germline ends. This CDR3 has 13 residues. The CDR3 nucleotides read TGTGCCAGCAGCGTAGCCCAGGGAAACACCATATATTTT. Protein: CASSVAQGNTIYF.

The V and J genes are TRBV28 and TRBJ1-1; a possible D gene is TRBD1 (6 bases). Germline CDR1 MDHEN, CDR2 SYDVKM. Trimming took off 4 bases at V and 11 bases at J, with 29 bases between the two ends. This CDR3 is 17 amino acids long. DNA of the CDR3: TGTGCCAGCAGTTCACCCCTAGGGGGGGGGCCCTACTCCGGGGCTTTCTTT. Translated, it gives CASSSPLGGGPYSGAFF.

This clonotype was recorded at least ten times. V and J are TRBV24-1 and TRBJ2-3, with TRBD1 matching over 8 bases. V lost 6 bases to trimming and J lost 1 base; unmatched junction nucleotides: 17. Germline V gives CDR1 KGHDR, CDR2 SFDVKD. There are 19 residues in the CDR3. The DNA of the CDR3 is TGTGCCACCAGTAGACACGCATCACTATCAGGGGGCCGCACAGATACGCAGTATTTT. The encoded protein is CATSRHASLSGGRTDTQYF.

This clonotype has at least ten counts. This sequence joins TRBV3-1 and TRBJ2-1, with 10 nucleotides matching TRBD2. This CDR3 has 17 residues. Trimming took 0 bases from V and 0 from J; bases not matched to a gene: 2. CDR1 is LGHDT, CDR2 YNNKEL, per germline (reference sequence). CDR3 sequence (DNA): TGTGCCAGCAGCCAAGAACCTAGCGGGAGCTCCTACAATGAGCAGTTCTTC. It encodes CASSQEPSGSSYNEQFF.

The genes are TRBV5-1 and TRBJ2-7; 13 bases match TRBD2. With V trimmed by 0 bases and J by 4 bases, 4 bases remained unmatched. The CDR3 spans 16 residues. Germline V lookup: CDR1 SGHRS, CDR2 YFSETQ. This CDR3 is CASSLGLAGGWYEQYF. The CDR3 DNA reads as TGCGCCAGCAGCTTGGGACTAGCGGGGGGTTGGTACGAGCAGTACTTC.

This clonotype was seen a few times. The J gene is TRBJ1-6, the V gene TRBV6-1, with D possibly TRBD1 on 6 matching bases. The CDR3 has 17 residues. V shed 2 bases and J shed 3 bases, with 14 bases lying between them. CDR1 MNHNS and CDR2 SASEGT come from the germline V gene. The CDR3 DNA sequence: TGTGCCAGCAGTGAATTACCGGGGGCGGACTATAATTCACCCCTCCACTTT. Its protein is CASSELPGADYNSPLHF.

Many counts were recorded for this clonotype. The rearrangement joins TRBV12-3 or TRBV12-4 to TRBJ2-3, with a possible D match to TRBD1 (5 bases). V lost 7 bases and J lost 1, with 18 bases in between. The length of the CDR3 is 16 residues. CDR3: CASTPGAKTRTDTQYF. CDR3 coding DNA: TGTGCCAGCACCCCTGGGGCGAAAACACGCACAGATACGCAGTATTTT.

This clonotype appeared a few times. V is TRBV20-1 and J is TRBJ2-3, with 8 bases that match TRBD2. CDR1 DFQATT and CDR2 SNEGSKA come from the germline V gene (reference sequence). Unmatched junction bases numbered 5, after V lost 8 bases and J lost 1 base. This CDR3 region has 13 residues. The CDR3 coding sequence is TGCAGTCAAAGCGGGAGTCGCACAGATACGCAGTATTTT. This gives the protein CSQSGSRTDTQYF.

This clonotype has at least ten counts. The genes are TRBV20-1 and TRBJ1-1, with D unresolved. Germline CDR1 is DFQATT and CDR2 is SNEGSKA (reference sequence). The germline V and J ends were trimmed by 6 bases and 6 bases, with 14 bases remaining between them. The CDR3 totals 12 residues. The chain's CDR3 is CSAPGRHAEAFF. In DNA form, the CDR3 reads TGCAGTGCCCCTGGCAGGCACGCTGAAGCTTTCTTT.

This clonotype came up many times. V gene TRBV29-1 combines with J gene TRBJ1-4, with 7 bases identical to TRBD1. This CDR3 contains 13 residues. J gave up 4 bases and V 7 bases, and 6 bases lay outside the gene matches. Germline assignment: CDR1 SQVTM and CDR2 ANQGSEA. This CDR3 reads CSAMGQINEKLFF. The CDR3 coding sequence is TGCAGCGCCATGGGACAGATTAATGAAAAACTGTTTTTT.

A few counts support this clonotype. CDR3 residues: CASSFELAGYKETQYF. CDR3 sequence (DNA): TGTGCCAGCAGCTTTGAACTAGCGGGTTATAAAGAGACCCAGTACTTC. The chain recombines TRBV7-9 with TRBJ2-5; 9 nucleotides line up with TRBD2. With 3 bases clipped from V and 3 bases from J, the junction kept 8 bases outside the gene matches. There are 16 residues in the CDR3. The germline V gene has CDR1 SEHNR and CDR2 FQNEAQ (reference sequence).